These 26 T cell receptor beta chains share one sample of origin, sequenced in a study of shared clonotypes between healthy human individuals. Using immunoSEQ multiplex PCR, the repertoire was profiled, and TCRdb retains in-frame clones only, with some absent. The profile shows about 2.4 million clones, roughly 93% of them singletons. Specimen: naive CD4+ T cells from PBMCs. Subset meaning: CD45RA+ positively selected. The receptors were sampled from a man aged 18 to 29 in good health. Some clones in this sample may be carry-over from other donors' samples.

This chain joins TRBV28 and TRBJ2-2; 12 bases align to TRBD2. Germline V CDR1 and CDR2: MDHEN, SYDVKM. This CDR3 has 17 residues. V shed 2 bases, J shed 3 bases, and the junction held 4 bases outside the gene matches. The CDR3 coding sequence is TGTGCCAGCAGTTTAGGCCGACTAGCGGGAGACACCGGGGAGCTGTTTTTT. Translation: CASSLGRLAGDTGELFF.

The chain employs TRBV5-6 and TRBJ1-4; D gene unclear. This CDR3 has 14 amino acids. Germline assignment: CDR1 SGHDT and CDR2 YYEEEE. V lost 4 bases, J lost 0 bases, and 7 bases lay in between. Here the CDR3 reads CASSQRATNEKLFF. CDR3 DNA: TGTGCCAGCAGCCAAAGAGCAACTAATGAAAAACTGTTTTTT. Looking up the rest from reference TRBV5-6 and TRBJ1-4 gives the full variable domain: DAGVTQSPTHLIKTRGQQVTLRCSPKSGHDTVSWYQQALGQGPQFIFQYYEEEERQRGNFPDRFSGHQFPNYSSELNVNALLLGDSALYLCASSQRATNEKLFFGSGTQLSVL.

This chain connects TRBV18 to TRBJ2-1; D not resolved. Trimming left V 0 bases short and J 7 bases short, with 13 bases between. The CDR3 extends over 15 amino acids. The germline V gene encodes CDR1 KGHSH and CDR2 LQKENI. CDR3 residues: CASSPPLRRPNEQFF. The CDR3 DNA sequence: TGTGCCAGCTCACCACCTCTCCGACGCCCTAATGAGCAGTTCTTC. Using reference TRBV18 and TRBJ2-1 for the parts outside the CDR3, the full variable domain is NAGVMQNPRHLVRRRGQEARLRCSPMKGHSHVYWYRQLPEEGLKFMVYLQKENIIDESGMPKERFSAEFPKEGPSILRIQQVVRGDSAAYFCASSPPLRRPNEQFFGPGTRLTVL.

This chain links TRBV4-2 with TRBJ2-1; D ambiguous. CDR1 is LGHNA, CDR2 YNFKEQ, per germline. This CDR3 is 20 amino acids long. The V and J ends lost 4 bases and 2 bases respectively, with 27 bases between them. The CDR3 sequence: CASSRTSARGPATPYNEQFF. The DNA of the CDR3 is TGTGCCAGCAGCCGAACTTCAGCGCGAGGACCTGCGACCCCCTACAATGAGCAGTTCTTC.

The CDR3 reads CASSPSGSIAGELFF. CDR3 coding DNA: TGTGCCAGCAGCCCCAGTGGGAGCATAGCCGGGGAGCTGTTTTTT. The chain recombines TRBV11-2 with TRBJ2-2; D is possibly TRBD2 (5 bases). Germline values: CDR1 SGHAT, CDR2 FQNNGV. V dropped 5 bases and J dropped 6 bases, with 16 bases sitting between them. The length of the CDR3 is 15 residues.

In DNA, the CDR3 is TGTGCCAGCAGCTTATTAACTAGCGGGAGTTACGAGCAGTACTTC. Protein sequence: CASSLLTSGSYEQYF. The chain links TRBV7-9 to TRBJ2-7; 11 nucleotides line up with TRBD2. With 2 bases clipped from V and 4 bases from J, the junction kept 4 bases outside the gene matches. The germline V gene encodes CDR1 SEHNR and CDR2 FQNEAQ (reference sequence). The CDR3 totals 15 residues.

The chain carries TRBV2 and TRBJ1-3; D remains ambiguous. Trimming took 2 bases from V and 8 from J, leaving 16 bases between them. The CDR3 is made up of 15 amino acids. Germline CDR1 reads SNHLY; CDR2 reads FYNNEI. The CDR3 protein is CASSEIGYLSDTIYF. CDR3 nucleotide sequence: TGTGCCAGCAGTGAAATAGGTTACCTGTCGGACACCATATATTTT.

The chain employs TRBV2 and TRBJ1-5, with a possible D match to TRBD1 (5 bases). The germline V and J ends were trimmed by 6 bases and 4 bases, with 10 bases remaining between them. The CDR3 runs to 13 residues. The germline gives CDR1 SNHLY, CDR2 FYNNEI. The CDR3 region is CASSRELNQPQHF. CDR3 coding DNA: TGTGCCAGCAGCAGGGAATTAAATCAGCCCCAGCATTTT. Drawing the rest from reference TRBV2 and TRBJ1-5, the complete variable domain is EPEVTQTPSHQVTQMGQEVILRCVPISNHLYFYWYRQILGQKVEFLVSFYNNEISEKSEIFDDQFSVERPDGSNFTLKIRSTKLEDSAMYFCASSRELNQPQHFGDGTRLSIL.

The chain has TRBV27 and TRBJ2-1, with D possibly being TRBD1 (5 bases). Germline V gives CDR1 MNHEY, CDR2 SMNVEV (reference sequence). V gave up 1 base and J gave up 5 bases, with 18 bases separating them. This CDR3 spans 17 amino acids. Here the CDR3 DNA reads TGTGCCAGCAGTTTATTTCGCAGGGATTCCATCCACAATGAGCAGTTCTTC. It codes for CASSLFRRDSIHNEQFF.

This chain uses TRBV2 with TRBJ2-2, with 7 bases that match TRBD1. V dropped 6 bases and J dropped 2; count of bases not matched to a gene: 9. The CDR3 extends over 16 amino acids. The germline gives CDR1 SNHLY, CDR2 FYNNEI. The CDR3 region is CASSGTGTANTGELFF. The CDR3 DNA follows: TGTGCCAGCAGCGGTACCGGGACAGCTAACACCGGGGAGCTGTTTTTT.

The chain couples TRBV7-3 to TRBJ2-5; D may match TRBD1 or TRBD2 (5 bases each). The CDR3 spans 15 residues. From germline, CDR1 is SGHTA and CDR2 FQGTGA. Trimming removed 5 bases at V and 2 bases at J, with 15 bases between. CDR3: CASSLGQGRQETQYF. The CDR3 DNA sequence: TGTGCCAGCAGCCTGGGCCAGGGACGTCAAGAGACCCAGTACTTC.

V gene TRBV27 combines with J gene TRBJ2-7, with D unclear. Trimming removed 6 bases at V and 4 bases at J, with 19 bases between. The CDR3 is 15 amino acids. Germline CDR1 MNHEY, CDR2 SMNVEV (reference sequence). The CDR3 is CASSLLPLPPYEQYF. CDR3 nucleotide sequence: TGTGCCAGCAGCCTCCTCCCTCTTCCACCATACGAGCAGTACTTC.

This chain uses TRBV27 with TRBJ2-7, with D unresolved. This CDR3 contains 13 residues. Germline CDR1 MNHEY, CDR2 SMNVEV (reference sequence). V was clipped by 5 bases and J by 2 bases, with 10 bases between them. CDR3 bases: TGTGCCAGCAGTCCCACGGGCCCCTACGAGCAGTACTTC. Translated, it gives CASSPTGPYEQYF.

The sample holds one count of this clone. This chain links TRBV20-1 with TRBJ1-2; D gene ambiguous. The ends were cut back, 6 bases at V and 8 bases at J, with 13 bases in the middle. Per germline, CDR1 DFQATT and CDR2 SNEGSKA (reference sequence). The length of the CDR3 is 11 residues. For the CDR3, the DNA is TGCAGTGCGAGGGAGGTACACGGCTACACCTTC. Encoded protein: CSAREVHGYTF.

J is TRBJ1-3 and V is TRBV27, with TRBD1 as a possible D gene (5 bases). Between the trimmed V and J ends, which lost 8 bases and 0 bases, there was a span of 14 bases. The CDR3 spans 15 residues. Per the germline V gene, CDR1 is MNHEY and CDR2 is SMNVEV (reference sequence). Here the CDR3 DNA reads TGTGCCAGCTCATCGGGGGTACCCTCTGGAAACACCATATATTTT. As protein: CASSSGVPSGNTIYF.

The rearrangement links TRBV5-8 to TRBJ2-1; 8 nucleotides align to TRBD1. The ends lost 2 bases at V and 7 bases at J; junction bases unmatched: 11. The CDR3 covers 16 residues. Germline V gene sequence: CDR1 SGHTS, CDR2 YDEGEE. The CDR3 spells CASSFTRQGAKNEQFF. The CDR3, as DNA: TGTGCCAGCAGCTTCACCCGGCAGGGGGCGAAGAATGAGCAGTTCTTC. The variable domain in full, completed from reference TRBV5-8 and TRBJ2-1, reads EAGVTQSPTHLIKTRGQQATLRCSPISGHTSVYWYQQALGLGLQFLLWYDEGEERNRGNFPPRFSGRQFPNYSSELNVNALELEDSALYLCASSFTRQGAKNEQFFGPGTRLTVL.

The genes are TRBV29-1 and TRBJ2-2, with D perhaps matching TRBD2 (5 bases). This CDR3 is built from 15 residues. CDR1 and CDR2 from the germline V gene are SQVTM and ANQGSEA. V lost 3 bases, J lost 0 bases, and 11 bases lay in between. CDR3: CSVEFSVPNTGELFF. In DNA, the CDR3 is TGCAGCGTTGAGTTTAGCGTACCGAACACCGGGGAGCTGTTTTTT.

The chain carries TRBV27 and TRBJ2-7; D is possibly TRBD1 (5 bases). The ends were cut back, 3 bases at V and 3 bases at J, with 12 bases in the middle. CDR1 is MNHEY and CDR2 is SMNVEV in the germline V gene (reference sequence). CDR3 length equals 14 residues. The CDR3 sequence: CASSFQGFNYEQYF. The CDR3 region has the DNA TGTGCCAGCAGTTTTCAGGGTTTTAACTACGAGCAGTACTTC.

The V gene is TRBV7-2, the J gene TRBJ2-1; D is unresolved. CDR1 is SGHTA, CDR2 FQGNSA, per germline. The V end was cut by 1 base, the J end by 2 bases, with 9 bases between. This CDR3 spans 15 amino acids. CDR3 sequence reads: CASSLGPFPYNEQFF. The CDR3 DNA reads TGTGCCAGCAGCTTAGGCCCCTTCCCCTACAATGAGCAGTTCTTC.

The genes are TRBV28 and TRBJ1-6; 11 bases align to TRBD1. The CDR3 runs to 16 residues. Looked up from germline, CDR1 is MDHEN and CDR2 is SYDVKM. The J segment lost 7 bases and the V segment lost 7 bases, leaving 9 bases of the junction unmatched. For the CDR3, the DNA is TGTGCCAGCAAAGGAAGAGGGACAGGGGGAAATTCACCCCTCCACTTT. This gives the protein CASKGRGTGGNSPLHF.

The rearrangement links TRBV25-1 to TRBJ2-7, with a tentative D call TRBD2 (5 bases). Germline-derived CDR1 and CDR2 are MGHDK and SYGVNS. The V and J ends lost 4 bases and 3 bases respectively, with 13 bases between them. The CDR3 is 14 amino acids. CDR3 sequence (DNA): TGTGCCAGCAGTGCAATCGGGAACAACTACGAGCAGTACTTC. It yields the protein CASSAIGNNYEQYF.

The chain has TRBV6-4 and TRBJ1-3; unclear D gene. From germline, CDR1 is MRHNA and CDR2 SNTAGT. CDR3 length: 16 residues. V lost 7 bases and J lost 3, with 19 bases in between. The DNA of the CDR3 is TGTGCCAGCACCTCGCCTCTCCAGACCAATGGAAACACCATATATTTT. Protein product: CASTSPLQTNGNTIYF.

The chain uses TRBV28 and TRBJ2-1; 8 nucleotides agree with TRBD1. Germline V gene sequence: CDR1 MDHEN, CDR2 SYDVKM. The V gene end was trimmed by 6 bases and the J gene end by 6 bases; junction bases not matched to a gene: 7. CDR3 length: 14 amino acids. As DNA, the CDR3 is TGTGCCAGCAGCGGACAGGGCCCACCCAATGAGCAGTTCTTC. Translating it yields CASSGQGPPNEQFF.

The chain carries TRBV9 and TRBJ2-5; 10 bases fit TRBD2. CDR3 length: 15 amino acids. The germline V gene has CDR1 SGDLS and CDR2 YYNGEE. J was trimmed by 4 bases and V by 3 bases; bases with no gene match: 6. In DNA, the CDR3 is TGTGCCAGCAGCGCGGGACTAGCGTTAGGAGAGACCCAGTACTTC. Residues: CASSAGLALGETQYF.

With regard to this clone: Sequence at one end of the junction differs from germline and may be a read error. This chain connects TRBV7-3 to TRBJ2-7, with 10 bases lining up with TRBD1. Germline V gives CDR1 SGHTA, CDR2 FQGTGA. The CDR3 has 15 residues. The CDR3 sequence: CASSMGQGSGGEQHF. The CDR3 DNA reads TGTGCCAGCAGCATGGGACAGGGGTCAGGTGGCGAACAGCACTTC.

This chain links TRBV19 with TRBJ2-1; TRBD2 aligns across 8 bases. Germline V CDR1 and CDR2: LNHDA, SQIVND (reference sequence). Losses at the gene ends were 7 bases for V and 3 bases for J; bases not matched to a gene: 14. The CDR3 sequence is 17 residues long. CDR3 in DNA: TGTGCCAGTACCGCTCGGGAGGGTAGCCGGGGCTACAATGAGCAGTTCTTC. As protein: CASTAREGSRGYNEQFF.